The 18 T cell receptor beta chains reported below all come from one sample, sequenced in a study of cytomegalovirus exposure and HLA in healthy donors. It was with 60 Vbeta and 13 Jbeta primers that the PCR ran. Libraries were prepared by immunoSEQ multiplex PCR; TCRdb keeps only in-frame clonotypes and omits some of them. The sample includes about 150,000 clones, about 80% seen only once; the top ten take approximately 4%. Sequencing was carried out using PBMCs. The receptors shown here come from a woman aged 40 to 50 in good health and CMV-seronegative.

The V gene is TRBV7-9, the J gene TRBJ2-1; 7 nucleotides agree with TRBD1. Unmatched junction bases numbered 10, after V lost 7 bases and J lost 4 bases. Germline CDR1 is SEHNR and CDR2 is FQNEAQ (reference sequence). This CDR3 region has 15 residues. CDR3 DNA sequence: TGTGCCAGCACTCCTGCCGGGACAGAGTACAATGAGCAGTTCTTC. The encoded protein is CASTPAGTEYNEQFF.

Here the CDR3 DNA reads TGTGCCAGCAGCTTAATCCCCAAACAGCTGAGCTCTGGGGCCAACGTCCTGACTTTC. This codes for CASSLIPKQLSSGANVLTF. This chain connects TRBV7-8 to TRBJ2-6; the D is unclear. V gave up 2 bases and J gave up 0 bases, with 17 bases separating them. The CDR3 extends over 19 amino acids. CDR1 SGHVS and CDR2 FQNEAQ come from the germline V gene. The variable domain in full, completed from reference TRBV7-8 and TRBJ2-6, reads GAGVSQSPRYKVAKRGQDVALRCDPISGHVSLFWYQQALGQGPEFLTYFQNEAQLDKSGLPSDRFFAERPEGSVSTLKIQRTQQEDSAVYLCASSLIPKQLSSGANVLTFGAGSRLTVL.

Notes on this clone: One end of the junction varies from germline; a read error may be responsible. The J gene is TRBJ1-6, the V gene TRBV28; 7 nucleotides line up with TRBD1. Germline CDR1 MDHEN, CDR2 SYDVKM. The CDR3 has 12 residues. The CDR3 sequence: CASSRQGGLSDF. The CDR3 coding sequence is TGTGCCAGCAGTCGACAGGGAGGTCTTTCCGACTTT.

In its sample, this clone was seen a few times. CDR3 DNA: TGCGCCAGCAGCCAAGCTTCTAGCGGGAGGGCGGGCAATGAGCAGTTCTTC. This codes for CASSQASSGRAGNEQFF. The V call is TRBV4-1, the J call TRBJ2-1; 12 nucleotides line up with TRBD2. Germline V gives CDR1 MGHRA, CDR2 YSYEKL. The CDR3 covers 17 residues. Trimming cost V 1 base and J 6 bases; bases outside gene matches: 7.

This chain uses TRBV23-1 with TRBJ1-2, with D possibly matching TRBD1 (5 bases). TRBV23-1 is marked as an open reading frame, function uncertain. Trimming stripped 4 bases from V and 6 bases from J, with 18 bases between. The CDR3 covers 15 residues. The CDR3 sequence: CASSRKGREENGYTF. The CDR3 DNA follows: TGCGCCAGCAGTCGAAAGGGGAGGGAAGAGAATGGCTACACCTTC.

The rearrangement uses TRBV4-1 and TRBJ1-3; 11 bases align to TRBD1. V trimming: 0 bases; J trimming: 3 bases; junction bases outside the gene matches: 1. This CDR3 is built from 16 residues. The germline gives CDR1 MGHRA, CDR2 YSYEKL. CDR3 in DNA: TGCGCCAGCAGCCAAGAGGACAGGGGGCTTGGAAACACCATATATTTT. Its protein product is CASSQEDRGLGNTIYF.

As to this clone: Other DNA sequences of this sample code for an identical CDR3. The chain is built from TRBV5-1 and TRBJ1-1; 9 bases are a match to TRBD1. The CDR3 spans 15 residues. Per germline, CDR1 SGHRS and CDR2 YFSETQ. Trimming removed 0 bases from V and 3 bases from J; junction bases left unmatched: 3. The CDR3 is CASSLEGTGYTEAFF. The CDR3, as DNA: TGCGCCAGCAGCTTGGAGGGGACAGGGTACACTGAAGCTTTCTTT.

In nucleotides, the CDR3 is TGTGCCACCAGCAGAGGGGACAGAAACTACGAGCAGTACTTC. Translating it yields CATSRGDRNYEQYF. The V and J genes are TRBV15 and TRBJ2-7, with 7 positions matching TRBD1. Looked up from germline, CDR1 is LNHNV and CDR2 is YYDKDF (reference sequence). This CDR3 spans 14 amino acids. The V gene end was trimmed by 1 base and the J gene end by 3 bases; junction bases not matched to a gene: 3.

CDR3 residues: CASRTGLSDGTEAFF. In nucleotides, the CDR3 is TGTGCCAGTCGGACAGGGCTGAGCGACGGCACTGAAGCTTTCTTT. This chain connects TRBV19 to TRBJ1-1; 8 nucleotides align to TRBD1. CDR1 and CDR2 (germline): LNHDA, SQIVND (reference sequence). The V and J ends lost 8 bases and 4 bases, in that order; junction bases with no gene match: 12. The CDR3 is 15 amino acids.

The gene calls are TRBV9 and TRBJ2-4, with D possibly matching TRBD1 (5 bases). Deletions cut 0 bases from V and 5 bases from J, with 6 bases between. Germline CDR1 SGDLS, CDR2 YYNGEE. The CDR3 is 13 amino acids. Here the CDR3 reads CASSVGQQNIQYF. In DNA, the CDR3 is TGTGCCAGCAGCGTAGGACAGCAAAACATTCAGTACTTC.

The table lists this clone with a few counts. The chain carries TRBV5-6 and TRBJ1-3; TRBD1 matches at 8 bases. CDR1 is SGHDT, CDR2 YYEEEE, per germline. The CDR3 loop spans 16 amino acids. V gave up 1 base and J gave up 0 bases; unmatched junction bases: 3. CDR3 loop: CASSLQGAHSGNTIYF. CDR3 DNA sequence: TGTGCCAGCAGCTTGCAGGGGGCCCACTCTGGAAACACCATATATTTT.

By share, this clone ranks as medium-sized. The J gene is TRBJ1-1, the V gene TRBV19; D gene unclear. V lost 7 bases to trimming and J lost 0 bases, with 12 bases between them. Germline CDR1 LNHDA, CDR2 SQIVND (reference sequence). The CDR3 covers 14 residues. The CDR3 sequence: CASKSGQMNTEAFF. CDR3 DNA: TGTGCCAGTAAATCGGGTCAAATGAACACTGAAGCTTTCTTT.

This clone occurred once. The chain carries TRBV7-9 and TRBJ2-1; 9 nucleotides align to TRBD1. There are 15 residues in the CDR3. The junction had 0 bases not matched to a gene; V was cut back by 3 bases and J by 0 bases. Germline V gives CDR1 SEHNR, CDR2 FQNEAQ (reference sequence). CDR3 in amino acids: CASSLGQGSYNEQFF. The CDR3 DNA sequence: TGTGCCAGCAGCTTGGGACAGGGCTCCTACAATGAGCAGTTCTTC.

V is TRBV5-1 and J is TRBJ2-7, with D tentatively TRBD2 (6 bases). Germline V gene sequence: CDR1 SGHRS, CDR2 YFSETQ. V gave up 0 bases and J gave up 5 bases, with 9 bases separating them. CDR3 size: 13 residues. CDR3 bases: TGCGCCAGCAGCTTGGGGGTAGCGGACGAGCAGTACTTC. The encoded protein is CASSLGVADEQYF.

The rearrangement links TRBV5-1 to TRBJ2-3; D might be TRBD2 (6 bases). Germline CDR1 SGHRS, CDR2 YFSETQ. The CDR3 has 18 amino acids. Trimming stripped 0 bases from V and 3 bases from J, with 20 bases between. This CDR3 reads CASSLEVGGSVGTDTQYF. CDR3 DNA sequence: TGCGCCAGCAGCTTGGAGGTGGGGGGTTCCGTAGGAACAGATACGCAGTATTTT.

V is TRBV5-4 and J is TRBJ1-2; D is uncertain. The germline V and J ends were trimmed by 5 bases and 1 base, with 12 bases remaining between them. Germline V CDR1 and CDR2: SGHNT, YYREEE (reference sequence). The CDR3 covers 14 residues. The CDR3 here is CASRPDSFNYGYTF. CDR3 nucleotide sequence: TGTGCCAGCAGACCCGACTCCTTTAACTATGGCTACACCTTC.

This clone was picked up a small number of times. This chain links TRBV7-2 with TRBJ1-5; tentative D call: TRBD1 (6 bases). Trimming left V 3 bases short and J 2 bases short, with 11 bases between. The CDR3 spans 15 residues. In germline, CDR1 is SGHTA, CDR2 FQGNSA. CDR3 coding DNA: TGTGCCAGCAGCTTGAGGGGGGGCGGCAATCAGCCCCAGCATTTT. It specifies CASSLRGGGNQPQHF.

The chain recombines TRBV30 with TRBJ2-3, with D possibly being TRBD1 (5 bases). V lost 0 bases to trimming and J lost 4 bases, with 5 bases between them. Germline CDR1 is GTSNPN and CDR2 is SVGIG (reference sequence). The CDR3 loop spans 12 amino acids. In DNA form, the CDR3 reads TGTGCCTGGAGTGTAGGGGCAGATACGCAGTATTTT. Translated, it gives CAWSVGADTQYF.